This TCR beta chain was observed in a study of identical twins. Points from the study as a whole: The conclusions drew on cross-sectional statistical analysis instead of tracking the same donors.

This clonotype was found many times. The antigen remains undetermined. The length of the CDR3 is 17 residues. Germline V lookup: CDR1 SGHRS, CDR2 YFSETQ. V lost 0 bases, J lost 1 base, and 8 bases stayed unmatched. A single record per CDR3 protein comes from TCRdb applying MiXCR to the 5' RACE reads. The sample includes roughly 690,000 distinct CDR3 sequences, 5.5% to 6.5% of them seen just once. The J gene is TRBJ1-1, the V gene TRBV5-1; TRBD1 aligns across 8 bases. This sequence originates from a man aged 18 to 29 in good health. The sequenced material came from naive T cells sorted from blood. This CDR3 reads CASSLAKTGAANTEAFF. The CDR3 DNA reads TGCGCCAGCAGCTTGGCCAAGACAGGGGCGGCGAACACTGAAGCTTTCTTT.